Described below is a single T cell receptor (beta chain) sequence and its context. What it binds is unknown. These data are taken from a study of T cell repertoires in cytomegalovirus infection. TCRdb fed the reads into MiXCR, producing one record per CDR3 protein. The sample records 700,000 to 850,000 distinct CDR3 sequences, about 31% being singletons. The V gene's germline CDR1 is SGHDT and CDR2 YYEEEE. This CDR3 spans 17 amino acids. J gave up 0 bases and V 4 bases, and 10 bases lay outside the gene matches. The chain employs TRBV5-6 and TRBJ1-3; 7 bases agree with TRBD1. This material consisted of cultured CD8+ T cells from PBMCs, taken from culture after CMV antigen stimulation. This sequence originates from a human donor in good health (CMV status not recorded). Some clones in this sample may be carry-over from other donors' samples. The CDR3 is CASSPAGQFLSGNTIYF. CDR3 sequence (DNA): TGTGCCAGCAGCCCGGCGGGACAGTTCCTCTCTGGAAACACCATATATTTT.